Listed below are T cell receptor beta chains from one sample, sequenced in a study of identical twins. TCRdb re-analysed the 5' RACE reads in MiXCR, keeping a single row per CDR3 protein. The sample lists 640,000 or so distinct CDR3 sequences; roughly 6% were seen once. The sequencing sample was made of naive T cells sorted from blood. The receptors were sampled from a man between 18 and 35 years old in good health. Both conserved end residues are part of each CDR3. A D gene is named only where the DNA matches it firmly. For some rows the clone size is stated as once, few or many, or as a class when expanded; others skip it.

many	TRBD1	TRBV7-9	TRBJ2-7	TGTGCCAGCAACTCTGTGCAGGGGGACCCCTTCGAGCAGTACTTC	CASNSVQGDPFEQYF
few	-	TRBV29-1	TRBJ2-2	TGCAGCGTTGCCAGGGCCGCCACCGGGGAGCTGTTTTTT	CSVARAATGELFF
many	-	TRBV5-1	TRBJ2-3	TGCGCCAGCGGCCTCTCTAGCGTAGATACGCAGTATTTT	CASGLSSVDTQYF
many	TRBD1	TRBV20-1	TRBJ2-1	TGCAGTGCTCCGAGACAGGGGGCGAGTTACAATGAGCAGTTCTTC	CSAPRQGASYNEQFF
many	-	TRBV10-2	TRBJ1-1	TGCGCCAGCAGTGAGTCGTGGGGTGGAAACTGGAACACTGAAGCTTTCTTT	CASSESWGGNWNTEAFF
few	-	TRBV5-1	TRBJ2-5	TGCGCCAGCAGCTTGGCATACAGGGTCGGGGAGACCCAGTACTTC	CASSLAYRVGETQYF
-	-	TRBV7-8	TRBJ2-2	TGTGCCAGCAGGCTACAGAACACCGGGGAGCTGTTTTTT	CASRLQNTGELFF
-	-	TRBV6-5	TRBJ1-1	TGTGCCAGCAGTTACTCTAATCCGGCAATTGAAGCTTTCTTT	CASSYSNPAIEAFF
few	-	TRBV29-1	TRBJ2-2	TGCAGCGCGGTCAAGTCAAGCACCGGGGAGCTGTTTTTT	CSAVKSSTGELFF
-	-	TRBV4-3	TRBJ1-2	TGCGCCAGCAGCCAAGACCGAGGTACCTATGGCTACACCTTC	CASSQDRGTYGYTF
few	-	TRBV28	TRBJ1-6	TGTGCCAGCAGAAGAGCAGGGGCGATACTGGTGTCACCCCTCCACTTT	CASRRAGAILVSPLHF
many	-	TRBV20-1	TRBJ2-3	TGCAGTGGCCTAGGCAAGCGGTTCAACACAGATACGCAGTATTTT	CSGLGKRFNTDTQYF
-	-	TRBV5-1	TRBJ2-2	TGCGCCAGCAGGAAGGGACCACTCACCGGGGAGCTGTTTTTT	CASRKGPLTGELFF